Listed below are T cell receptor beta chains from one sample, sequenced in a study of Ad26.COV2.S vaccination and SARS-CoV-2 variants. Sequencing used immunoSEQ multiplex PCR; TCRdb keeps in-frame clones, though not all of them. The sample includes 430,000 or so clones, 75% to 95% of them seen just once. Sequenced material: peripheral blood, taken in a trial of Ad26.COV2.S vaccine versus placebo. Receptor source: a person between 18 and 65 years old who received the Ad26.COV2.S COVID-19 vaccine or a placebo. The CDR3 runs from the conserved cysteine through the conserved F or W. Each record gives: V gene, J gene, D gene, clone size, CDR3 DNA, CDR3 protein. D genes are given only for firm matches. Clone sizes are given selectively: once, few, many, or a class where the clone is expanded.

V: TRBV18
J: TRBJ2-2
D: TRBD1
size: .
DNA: TGTGCCAGCTCACCAGTTCAGGCAGGGGGCTCGGCCGGGGAGCTGTTTTTT
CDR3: CASSPVQAGGSAGELFF

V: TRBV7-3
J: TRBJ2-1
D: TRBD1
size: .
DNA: TGTGCCAGCAGCCTCGAAGGGACAGGGGTCGATGAGCAGTTCTTC
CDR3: CASSLEGTGVDEQFF

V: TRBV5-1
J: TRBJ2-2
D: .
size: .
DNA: TGCGCCAGCAGCTTGGCCCCAGCCGGGGAGCTGTTTTTT
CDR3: CASSLAPAGELFF

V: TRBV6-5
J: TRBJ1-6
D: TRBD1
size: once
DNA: TGTGCCAGCAGCCCGACAGGGGTGTATTCACCCCTCCACTTT
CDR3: CASSPTGVYSPLHF

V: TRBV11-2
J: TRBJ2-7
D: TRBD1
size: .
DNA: TGTGCCAGCAGCTTGACAGGGGGGAACGAGCAGTACTTC
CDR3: CASSLTGGNEQYF

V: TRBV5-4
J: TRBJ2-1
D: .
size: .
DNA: TGTGCCAGCAGCTGGGGGGATAATGAGCAGTTCTTC
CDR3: CASSWGDNEQFF

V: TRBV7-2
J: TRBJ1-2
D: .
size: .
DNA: TGTGCCAGCAGCTTAGACCGGGAGCCTATGAGGGGCTACACCTTC
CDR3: CASSLDREPMRGYTF

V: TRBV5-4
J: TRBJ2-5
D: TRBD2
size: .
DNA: TGTGCCAGCAGCTTGGTAGGTCTAGCGGTCGAGACCCAGTACTTC
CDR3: CASSLVGLAVETQYF

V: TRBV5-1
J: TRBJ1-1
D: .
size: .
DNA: TGCGCCAGCAGCTTAACGACGACAGGCACTGAAGCTTTCTTT
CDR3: CASSLTTTGTEAFF

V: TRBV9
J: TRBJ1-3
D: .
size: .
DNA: TGTGCCAGCAGCGTAGGAACAGGCTCTGGAAACACCATATATTTT
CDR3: CASSVGTGSGNTIYF

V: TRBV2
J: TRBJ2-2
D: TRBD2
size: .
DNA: TGTGCCAGCAGTGAAAGGGCGGGAGCGTTCACCGGGGAGCTGTTTTTT
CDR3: CASSERAGAFTGELFF

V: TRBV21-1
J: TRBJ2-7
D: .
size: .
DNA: TGTGCCAGCAGCGTACCGGCGGCCCCTATCTCCTACGAGCAGTACTTC
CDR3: CASSVPAAPISYEQYF

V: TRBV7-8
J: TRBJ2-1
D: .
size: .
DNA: TGTGCCAGCAGCCCAGCAGTGCAATACAATGAGCAGTTCTTC
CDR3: CASSPAVQYNEQFF

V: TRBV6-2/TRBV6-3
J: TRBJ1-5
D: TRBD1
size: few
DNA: TGTGCCAGCAGTCTACTCGGGACAGGGCTTCAGCCCCAGCATTTT
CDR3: CASSLLGTGLQPQHF

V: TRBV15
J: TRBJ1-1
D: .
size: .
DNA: TGTGCCACCAGCAGAGATCCGGAGGGGAGGACTGAAGCTTTCTTT
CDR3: CATSRDPEGRTEAFF

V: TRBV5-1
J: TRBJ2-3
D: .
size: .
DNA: TGCGCCAGCAAAAGAGGGGACATCAGCACAGATACGCAGTATTTT
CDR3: CASKRGDISTDTQYF

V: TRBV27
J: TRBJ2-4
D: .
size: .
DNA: TGTGCCAGCAGTCCCCGGACCCCCTTGGGGGAAAACATTCAGTACTTC
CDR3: CASSPRTPLGENIQYF

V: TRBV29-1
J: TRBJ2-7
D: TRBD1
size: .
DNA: TGCAGCGTTATCTCCGGGACAGACTACGAGCAGTACTTC
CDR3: CSVISGTDYEQYF

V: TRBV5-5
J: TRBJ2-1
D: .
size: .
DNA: TGTGCCAGCAGCTTAAATCGGGATATCGGCTCCTACAATGAGCAGTTCTTC
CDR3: CASSLNRDIGSYNEQFF

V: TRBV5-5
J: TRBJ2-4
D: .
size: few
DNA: TGTGCCAGCAGCCCGATCCCGGACACCTTAGCCAAAAACATTCAGTACTTC
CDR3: CASSPIPDTLAKNIQYF

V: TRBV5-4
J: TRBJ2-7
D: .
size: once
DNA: TGTGCCAGCAGCTTGGGAAGCCCTACAGGCGAGCAGTACTTC
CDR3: CASSLGSPTGEQYF

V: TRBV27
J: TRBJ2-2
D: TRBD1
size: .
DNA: TGTGCCAGCAGTTTATCTGGACAGGGGGGGGACACCGGGGAGCTGTTTTTT
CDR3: CASSLSGQGGDTGELFF

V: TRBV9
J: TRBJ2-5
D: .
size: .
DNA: TGTGCCAGCAGCGCCTCGATGCGGGAGACCCAGTACTTC
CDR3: CASSASMRETQYF

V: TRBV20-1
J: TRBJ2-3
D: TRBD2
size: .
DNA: TGCAGTGCTAGTTCAAGCGGGAGACCTAAGGGTACGCAGTATTTT
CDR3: CSASSSGRPKGTQYF

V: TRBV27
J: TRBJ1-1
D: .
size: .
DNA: TGTGCCAGCAGAAAACACGGGACCCAGACCGATGCTTTCTTT
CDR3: CASRKHGTQTDAFF

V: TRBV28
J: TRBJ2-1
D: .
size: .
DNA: TGTGCCAGCAGTCCCATGGGTGCGGGGGCCTGGAATGAGCAGTTCTTC
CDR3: CASSPMGAGAWNEQFF

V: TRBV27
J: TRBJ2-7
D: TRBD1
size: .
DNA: TGTGCCAGCAGTTTATCGGGACAGGGGGCGCTTGAGCAGTACTTC
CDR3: CASSLSGQGALEQYF

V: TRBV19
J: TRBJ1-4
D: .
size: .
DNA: TGTGCCAGTAGTATAGATAACAGGTCTTCAGGTGAAAAACTGTTTTTT
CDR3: CASSIDNRSSGEKLFF

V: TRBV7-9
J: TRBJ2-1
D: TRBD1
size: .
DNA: TGTGCCAGCAGCTTAGGACGGACAGGGGCTTACAATGAGCAGTTCTTC
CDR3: CASSLGRTGAYNEQFF

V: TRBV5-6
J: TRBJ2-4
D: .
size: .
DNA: TGTGCCAGCAGCTACGGGGTGGAAAACATTCAGTACTTC
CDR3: CASSYGVENIQYF

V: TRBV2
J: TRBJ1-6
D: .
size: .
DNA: TGTGCCAGCAGTGGGACAGTTAGACTTAGTAATTCACCCCTCCACTTT
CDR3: CASSGTVRLSNSPLHF

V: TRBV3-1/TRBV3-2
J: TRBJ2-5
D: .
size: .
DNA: TGTGCCAGCAGCCAAGGTGGAGGGGGACAGACCCAGTACTTC
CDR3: CASSQGGGGQTQYF

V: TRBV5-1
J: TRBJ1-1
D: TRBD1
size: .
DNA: TGCGCCAGCAGCGGGGGGACAGGCCATGGGACTGAAGCTTTCTTT
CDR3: CASSGGTGHGTEAFF

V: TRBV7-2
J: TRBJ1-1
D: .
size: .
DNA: TGTGCCAGCAGCCCACGAGGGGGGGGTTTTACTGAAGCTTTCTTT
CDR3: CASSPRGGGFTEAFF

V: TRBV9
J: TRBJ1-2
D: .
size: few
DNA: TGTGCCAGCAGCGGTCAGGGTGACTATGGCTACACCTTC
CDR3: CASSGQGDYGYTF

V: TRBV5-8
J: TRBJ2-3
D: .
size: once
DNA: TGTGCCAGCAGCTTTCTAGGTGGCACAGATACGCAGTATTTT
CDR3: CASSFLGGTDTQYF

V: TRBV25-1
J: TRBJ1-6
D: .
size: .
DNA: TGTGCCAGCAGTGAATCGCGGAGATCTAATTCACCCCTCCACTTT
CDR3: CASSESRRSNSPLHF

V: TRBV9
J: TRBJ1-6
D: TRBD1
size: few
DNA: TGTGCCAGCAGCGTAGCTGGGACAGGAGGGAATTCACCCCTCCACTTT
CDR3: CASSVAGTGGNSPLHF

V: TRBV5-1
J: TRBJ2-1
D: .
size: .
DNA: TGCGCCAGCAGCCTCAGGACAACCTATTACAATGAGCAGTTCTTC
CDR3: CASSLRTTYYNEQFF

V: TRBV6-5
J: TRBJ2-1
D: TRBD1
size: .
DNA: TGTGCCAGCAGTTACTCGGGGACAGGGTGGAGGAATGAGCAGTTCTTC
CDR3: CASSYSGTGWRNEQFF

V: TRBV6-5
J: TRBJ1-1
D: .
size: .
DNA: TGTGCCAGCAGTTACGCGACAGAAGCTTTCTTT
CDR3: CASSYATEAFF

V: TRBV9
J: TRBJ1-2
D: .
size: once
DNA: TGTGCCAGCAGTGACCAATTAGACCGGAACTATGGCTACACCTTC
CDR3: CASSDQLDRNYGYTF

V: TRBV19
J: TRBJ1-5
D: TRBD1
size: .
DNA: TGTGCCAGTAGTTCACAGGGGCGCGGGAATCAGCCCCAGCATTTT
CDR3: CASSSQGRGNQPQHF

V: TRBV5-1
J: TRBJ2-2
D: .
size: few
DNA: TGCGCCAGCAGCTTGGAGGCCACCGGGGAGCTGTTTTTT
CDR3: CASSLEATGELFF

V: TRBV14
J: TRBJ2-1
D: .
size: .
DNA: TGTGCCAGCAGCCAAGCAAAGGGTCACAATGAGCAGTTCTTC
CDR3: CASSQAKGHNEQFF

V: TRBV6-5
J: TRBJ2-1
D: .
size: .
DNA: TGTGCCAGCAGCCGCTACTCAGAGAGGTACAATGAGCAGTTCTTC
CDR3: CASSRYSERYNEQFF

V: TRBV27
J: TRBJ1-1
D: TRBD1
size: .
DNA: TGTGCCAGCAGATCGGGACAGACGAACACTGAAGCTTTCTTT
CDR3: CASRSGQTNTEAFF

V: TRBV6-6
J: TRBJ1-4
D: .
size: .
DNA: TGTGCCAGCAGTTACCTTGAAAAATTGTTTTTT
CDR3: CASSYLEKLFF

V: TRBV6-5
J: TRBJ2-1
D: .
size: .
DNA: TGTGCCAGCGGGGGGACGGCGGGACCCTACAATGAGCAGTTCTTC
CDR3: CASGGTAGPYNEQFF

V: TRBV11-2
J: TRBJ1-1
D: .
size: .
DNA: TGTGCCAGCAGCTTAGAGGGCCCGATGAACACTGAAGCTTTCTTT
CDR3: CASSLEGPMNTEAFF

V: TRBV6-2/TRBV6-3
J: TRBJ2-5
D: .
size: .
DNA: TGTGCCAGCAGTTTTCCGGTACCGGGGCAGGCCAAAGAGACCCAGTACTTC
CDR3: CASSFPVPGQAKETQYF

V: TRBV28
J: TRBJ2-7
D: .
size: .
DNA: TGTGCCAGCAGCCAGATATTGGCAGCTTCCTACGAGCAGTACTTC
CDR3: CASSQILAASYEQYF

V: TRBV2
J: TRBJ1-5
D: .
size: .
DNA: TGTGCCAGCAGTGAGTTCTTGGGGGCCAGTCAGCCCCAGCATTTT
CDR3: CASSEFLGASQPQHF